This section outlines one TCR beta chain sequence together with its context. Its antigen specificity is not known. No base quality information exists; no much larger clone differs at one position. Receptors were amplified or captured by multiplex PCR. The instrument given in TCRdb is Illumina HiSeq 4000. iRepertoire HTBI primers and Arm-PCR amplification of CDR3 regions were used to construct TCR beta libraries. PCR products were gel purified before sequencing. Concerning the study's data processing: Gene usage analysis of CDR3 amino acid clonotypes used the 60 to 75 TRBV and approximately 13 TRBJ segments found across samples. Filtered high-quality paired reads were merged into contigs using COPE and FqMerger. BLAST was used to align contigs to IMGT TRBV, TRBD and TRBJ reference genes, and CDR3 was defined according to IMGT. Any clonotype with a frequency above 0.1% was counted as a highly expanded clone. Shannon entropy was used to measure repertoire diversity, and the Gini coefficient was used to measure V-J evenness. A clonotype was considered public if more than one individual shared it. Using fastp trimming at Q25 and MiXCR clonotype assembly, TCRdb reanalyzed the public sequencing data and kept in-frame beta chains. Rows are unified per CDR3 protein, each entry keeping the most common DNA and genes. The V and J calls and clone size come from TCRdb's table, not from the authors' own analysis. This sample holds under 400,000 distinct CDR3 sequences; about a sixth were observed only once. About 32% of the sample is in the top ten clones.

The sample belongs to a study of regulatory T cells in long-lasting Graves disease (TCRdb year 2021). Study-wide context: Newly diagnosed Graves' disease patients had taken antithyroid drugs for less than 3 months. A total of some 35 samples underwent TCR sequencing, from some 13 patients with persistent Graves' disease and 20 or so patients with newly diagnosed Graves' disease. The study was registered as a clinical trial and conducted in China. This study used TCR sequencing and RNA sequencing of peripheral blood to compare persistent Graves' disease patients against newly diagnosed Graves' disease patients. Results the study describes overall, beyond this receptor: The authors acknowledged the small sample size as a limitation that may reduce accuracy. Because the primary lesion, thyroid tissue, could not be accessed, the study looked at peripheral blood alone. TRBV28, TRBJ1-2 and TRBJ2-5 were preferentially used in persistent disease, while TRBV20-1 and TRBJ2-1 were favored in newly diagnosed disease. Compared with newly diagnosed patients, persistent Graves' disease patients had lower TCR Shannon entropy and fewer highly expanded clones, which suggests clonal expansion. Sequencing and analysis were restricted to the TCR beta chain. Persistent patients shared more public clonotypes among themselves (under 3,000) than newly diagnosed patients did (approximately 970).

The germline V gene specifies LGHNA as CDR1 and YNFKEQ as CDR2. From the cysteine through the phenylalanine, the CDR3 covers 15 amino acids. Only CDR3 DNA is held: 45 bases, read in frame from base 1. V sheds 7 bases and J sheds 2 bases, leaving 18 bases between their ends. This specimen's time point label, interpreted: newly diagnosed GD, antithyroid drugs for less than 3 months. For both TCR sequencing and RNA sequencing, RNA was extracted from PBMCs using TRIzol. The diagnosis of Graves' disease followed American Thyroid Association guidelines. Patients for the study were recruited at an endocrinology department in Xi'an, China. Each patient gave around 9 milliliters of peripheral blood, collected in an EDTA anticoagulant tube. PBMCs were isolated by Ficoll Paque Plus density gradient separation without further T cell sorting. RNA quality was checked with an Agilent 2100 Bioanalyzer and agarose gel, and concentration with a NanoDrop 2000.

This sample was also put to use in a study of T cells in Graves' hyperthyroidism and ophthalmopathy. The second study reports: Stable Graves' hyperthyroidism was defined as the absence of progression to ophthalmopathy over 18 months of follow-up. Hyperthyroidism patients were newly diagnosed, with disease duration under 2 months, and aged 18 to 65 years. Exclusion was applied to patients with uncontrolled infections, other autoimmune diseases, pregnancy or lactation. Diagnoses relied on clinical symptoms, serum thyroxine and TRAb, thyroid ultrasound and orbital computed tomography. A first-round RT-PCR of the TCR CDR3 used the HTBI primer set with the Qiagen OneStep RT-PCR kit. Most expanded thyroid clonotypes (frequency above 0.001) were also detected in blood, a finding suggesting that blood repertoires may reflect thyroid immune responses. Ophthalmopathy was separated from stable hyperthyroidism by a 13 V-J signature model, with 87.88% sensitivity and around 81% specificity obtained in cross-validation and 80%/75% obtained in testing. In validation, the model predicted progression to ophthalmopathy a median of approximately 6.3 months before onset, with roughly 68% sensitivity and 72.22% specificity. To identify distinguishing TCR V-J signatures, a discovery cohort of 100 patients was used, comprising some 43 with Graves' ophthalmopathy and around 60 with stable Graves' hyperthyroidism. Whether ophthalmopathy could be predicted prospectively was tested in an independent validation cohort made up of 18 to 20 hyperthyroidism patients plus 17 patients who later progressed to ophthalmopathy. The 90 to 100 discovery patients were randomly divided into training and test sets at a 7:3 ratio. Thyroid tissue and blood T-cell repertoires from about six Graves' hyperthyroidism patients were also compared in the study. Once sampling was done, hyperthyroidism patients were given methimazole at a starting dose of 30 mg daily, whereas ophthalmopathy patients were given high-dose intravenous methylprednisolone. Libraries were constructed in a second round of multiplex PCR, after which size selection and purification were carried out. Sequencing of the libraries was done on an Illumina HiSeq2000 using paired-end 100 bp reads. SOAPnuke was used to process the raw data, with reads discarded if the reads contained adapters or uncalled bases, had a mean Phred below 15, or lacked an exact constant-primer or identifier match. High-quality paired reads were merged with COPE v1.2.5, and unique nucleotide sequences were defined as clonotypes. MiTCR v1.1 was used to align the clonotypes against IMGT TRBV, TRBD and TRBJ reference segments. Analysis was restricted to V-J combinations with a frequency above 0.0001, which covered approximately 99% of repertoires. The TCS score was defined as F50 (clonal expansion) divided by E x V (chaos), with BLOSUM62-based TCRdist calculated between CDR3 peptides within each V-J. Welch's t-statistics and random forest reduced roughly 530 V-J features to some 14, which were used in a naive Bayes classifier (R e1071). No statistical method was used to set the sample size in advance, and investigators knew the group allocation. According to the paper, TCR Vbeta CDR3 sequencing was carried out on some 140 peripheral blood samples, which came from some 41 ophthalmopathy, around 74 hyperthyroidism and some 17 progressor patients.

The origin of this receptor is a man aged 40-49 years with Graves disease. Donor details come from another sample of the same person, matched by shared clones. The chain is assembled from TRBV4-2 and TRBJ2-7; TRBD2 is a possible D gene, resting on 7 matching bases. Sequencing was performed on peripheral blood mononuclear cells (PBMCs), taken at new diagnosis, from a patient treated with antithyroid drugs. The nucleotide sequence reads TGTGCCAGCATGGCCTGGGCGGGGGCCCCCTACGAGCAGTACTTC. Its translation reads: CASMAWAGAPYEQYF.